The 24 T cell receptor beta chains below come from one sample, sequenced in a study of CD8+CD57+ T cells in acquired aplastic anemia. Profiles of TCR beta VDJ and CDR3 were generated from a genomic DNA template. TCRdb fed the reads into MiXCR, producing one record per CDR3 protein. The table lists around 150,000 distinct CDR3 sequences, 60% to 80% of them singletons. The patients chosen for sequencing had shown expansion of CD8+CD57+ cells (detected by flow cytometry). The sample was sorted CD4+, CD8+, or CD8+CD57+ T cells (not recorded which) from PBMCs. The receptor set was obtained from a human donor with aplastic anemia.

CDR3 DNA: TGCGCCAGCAGTGATCGGGGGACCCAAGAGACCCAGTACTTC. This sequence encodes CASSDRGTQETQYF. The chain joins TRBV10-2 to TRBJ2-5; a weak D match, TRBD2 (6 bases). Germline V gene lookup returns CDR1 WSHSY and CDR2 SAAADI. V dropped 3 bases and J dropped 1 base, with 9 bases sitting between them. The CDR3 loop spans 14 amino acids.

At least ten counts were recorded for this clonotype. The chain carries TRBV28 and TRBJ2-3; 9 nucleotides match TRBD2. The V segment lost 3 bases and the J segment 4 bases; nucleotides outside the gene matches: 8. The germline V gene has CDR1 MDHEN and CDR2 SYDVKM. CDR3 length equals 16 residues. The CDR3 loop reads CASSLVAGAGADTQYF. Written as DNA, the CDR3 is TGTGCCAGCAGTTTGGTAGCGGGGGCTGGGGCAGATACGCAGTATTTT. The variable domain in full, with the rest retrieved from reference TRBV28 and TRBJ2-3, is DVKVTQSSRYLVKRTGEKVFLECVQDMDHENMFWYRQDPGLGLRLIYFSYDVKMKEKGDIPEGYSVSREKKERFSLILESASTNQTSMYLCASSLVAGAGADTQYFGPGTRLTVL.

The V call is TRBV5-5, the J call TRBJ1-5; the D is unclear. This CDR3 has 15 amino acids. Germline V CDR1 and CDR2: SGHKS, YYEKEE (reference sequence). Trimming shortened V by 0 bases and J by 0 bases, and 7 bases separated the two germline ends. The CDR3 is CASSLGVYSNQPQHF. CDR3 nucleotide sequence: TGTGCCAGCAGCTTGGGCGTTTATAGCAATCAGCCCCAGCATTTT. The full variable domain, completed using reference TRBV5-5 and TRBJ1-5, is DAGVTQSPTHLIKTRGQQVTLRCSPISGHKSVSWYQQVLGQGPQFIFQYYEKEERGRGNFPDRFSARQFPNYSSELNVNALLLGDSALYLCASSLGVYSNQPQHFGDGTRLSIL.

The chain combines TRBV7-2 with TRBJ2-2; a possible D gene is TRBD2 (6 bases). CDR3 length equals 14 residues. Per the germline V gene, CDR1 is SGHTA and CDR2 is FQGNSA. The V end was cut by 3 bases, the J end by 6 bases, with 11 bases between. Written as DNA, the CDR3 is TGTGCCAGCAGCTTGGCTAGCGCCCCCGGGGAGCTGTTTTTT. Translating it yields CASSLASAPGELFF. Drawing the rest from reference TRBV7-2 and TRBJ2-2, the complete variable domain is GAGVSQSPSNKVTEKGKDVELRCDPISGHTALYWYRQSLGQGLEFLIYFQGNSAPDKSGLPSDRFSAERTGGSVSTLTIQRTQQEDSAVYLCASSLASAPGELFFGEGSRLTVL.

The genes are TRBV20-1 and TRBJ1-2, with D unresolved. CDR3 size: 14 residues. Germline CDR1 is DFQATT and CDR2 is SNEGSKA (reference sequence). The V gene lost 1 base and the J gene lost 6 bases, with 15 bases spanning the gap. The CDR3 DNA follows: TGCAGTGCTAGAGTTTCCGGTGTGGAACATGGCTACACCTTC. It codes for CSARVSGVEHGYTF.

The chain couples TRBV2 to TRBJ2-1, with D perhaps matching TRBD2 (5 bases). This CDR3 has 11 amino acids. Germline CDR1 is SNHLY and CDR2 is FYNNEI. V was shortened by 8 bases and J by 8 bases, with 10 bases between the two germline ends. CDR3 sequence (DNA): TGTGCCAGCGTAGCGTATGATGAGCAGTTCTTC. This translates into CASVAYDEQFF.

The CDR3 bases are TGTGCCAGTAGTTCAGGGGAGGGGTCGACAGAGACCCAGTACTTC. Protein sequence: CASSSGEGSTETQYF. This chain connects TRBV19 to TRBJ2-5; TRBD2 is a possible D gene (7 bases). The V gene's germline CDR1 is LNHDA and CDR2 SQIVND (reference sequence). The CDR3 is 15 amino acids. V was clipped by 5 bases and J by 4 bases, with 17 bases between them.

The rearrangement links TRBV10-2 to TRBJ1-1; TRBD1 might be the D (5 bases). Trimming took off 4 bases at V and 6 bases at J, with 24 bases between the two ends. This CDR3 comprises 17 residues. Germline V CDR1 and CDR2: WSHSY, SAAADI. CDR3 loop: CASSGISRFGDGAEAFF. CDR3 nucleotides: TGCGCCAGCAGTGGAATTTCCAGGTTCGGGGACGGGGCTGAAGCTTTCTTT.

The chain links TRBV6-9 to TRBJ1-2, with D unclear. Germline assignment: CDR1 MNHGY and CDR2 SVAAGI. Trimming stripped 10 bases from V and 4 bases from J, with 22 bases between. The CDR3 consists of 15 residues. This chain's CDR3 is CATTSLGSNPYGYTF. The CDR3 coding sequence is TGTGCCACAACAAGCCTCGGGAGCAACCCCTATGGCTACACCTTC.

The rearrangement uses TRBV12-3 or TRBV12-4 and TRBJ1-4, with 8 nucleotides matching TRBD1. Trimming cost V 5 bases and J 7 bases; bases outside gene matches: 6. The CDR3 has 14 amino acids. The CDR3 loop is CASSPGGSVEKLFF. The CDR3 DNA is TGTGCCAGCAGTCCAGGGGGCTCGGTTGAAAAACTGTTTTTT.

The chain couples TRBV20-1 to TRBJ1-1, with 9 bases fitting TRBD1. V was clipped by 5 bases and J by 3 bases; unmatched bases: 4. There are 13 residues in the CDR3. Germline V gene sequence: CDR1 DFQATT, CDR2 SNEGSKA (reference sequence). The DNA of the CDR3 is TGCAGTGCTGGGGGACAGGGAGACACTGAAGCTTTCTTT. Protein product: CSAGGQGDTEAFF.

CDR3 DNA sequence: TGTGCCAGCAGCTATAGCGGGGGGCACTACGAGCAGTACTTC. Protein sequence: CASSYSGGHYEQYF. The chain joins TRBV7-9 to TRBJ2-7, with TRBD2 matching over 10 bases. The trim removed 4 bases at V and 3 bases at J, leaving 3 bases unmatched. This CDR3 comprises 14 residues. CDR1 and CDR2 (germline): SEHNR, FQNEAQ (reference sequence).

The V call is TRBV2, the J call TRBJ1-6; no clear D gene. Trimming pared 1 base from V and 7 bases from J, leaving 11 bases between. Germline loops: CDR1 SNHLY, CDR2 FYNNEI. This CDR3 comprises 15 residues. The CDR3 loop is CASSEVPGNNSPLHF. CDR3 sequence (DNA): TGTGCCAGCAGTGAAGTCCCAGGCAACAATTCACCCCTCCACTTT.

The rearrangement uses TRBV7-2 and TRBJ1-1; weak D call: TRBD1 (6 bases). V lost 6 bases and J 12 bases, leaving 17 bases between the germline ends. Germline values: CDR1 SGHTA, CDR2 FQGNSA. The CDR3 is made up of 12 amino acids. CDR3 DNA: TGTGCCAGCAGTGGGACACCTATCAAGCCTTTCTTT. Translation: CASSGTPIKPFF.

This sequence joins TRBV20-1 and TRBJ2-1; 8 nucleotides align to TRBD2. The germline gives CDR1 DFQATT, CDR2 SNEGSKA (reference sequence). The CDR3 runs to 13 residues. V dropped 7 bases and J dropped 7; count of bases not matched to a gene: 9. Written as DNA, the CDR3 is TGCAGTGAATCCAGCGGGGGACCAAATGAGCAGTTCTTC. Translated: CSESSGGPNEQFF.

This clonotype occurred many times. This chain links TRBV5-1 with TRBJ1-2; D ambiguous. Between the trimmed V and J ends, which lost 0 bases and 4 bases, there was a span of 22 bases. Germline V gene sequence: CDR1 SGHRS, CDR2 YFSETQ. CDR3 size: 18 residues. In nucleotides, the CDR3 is TGCGCCAGCAGCTTGGCCTCAGTGGCCGGGGAGGACTTCTATGGCTACACCTTC. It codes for CASSLASVAGEDFYGYTF.

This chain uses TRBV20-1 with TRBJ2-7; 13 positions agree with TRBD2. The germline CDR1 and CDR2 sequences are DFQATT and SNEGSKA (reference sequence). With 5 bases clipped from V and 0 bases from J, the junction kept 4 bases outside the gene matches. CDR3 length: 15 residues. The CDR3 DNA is TGCAGTGCTCCCCGGACTAGCGGGAGCTCCTACGAGCAGTACGTC. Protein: CSAPRTSGSSYEQYV.

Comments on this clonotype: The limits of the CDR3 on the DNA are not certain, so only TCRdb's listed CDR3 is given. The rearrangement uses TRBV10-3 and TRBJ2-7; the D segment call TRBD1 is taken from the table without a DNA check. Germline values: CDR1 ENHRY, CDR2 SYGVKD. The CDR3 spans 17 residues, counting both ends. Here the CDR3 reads CAICSASSYRETDEQYF.

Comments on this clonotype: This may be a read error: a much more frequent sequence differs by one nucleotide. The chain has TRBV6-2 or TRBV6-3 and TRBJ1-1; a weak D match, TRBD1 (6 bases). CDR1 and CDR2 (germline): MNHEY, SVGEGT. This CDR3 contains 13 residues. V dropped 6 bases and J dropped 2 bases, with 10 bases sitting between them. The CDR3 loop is CASSGGRNTEAFF. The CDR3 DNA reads TGTGCCAGCAGCGGGGGCAGAAACACTGAAGCTTTCTTT.

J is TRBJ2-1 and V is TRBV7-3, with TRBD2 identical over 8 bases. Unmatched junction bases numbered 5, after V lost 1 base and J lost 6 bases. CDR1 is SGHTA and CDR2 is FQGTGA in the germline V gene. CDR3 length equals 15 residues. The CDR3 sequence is CASSLNGGAGNEQFF. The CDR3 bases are TGTGCCAGCAGCTTAAACGGGGGGGCTGGCAATGAGCAGTTCTTC.

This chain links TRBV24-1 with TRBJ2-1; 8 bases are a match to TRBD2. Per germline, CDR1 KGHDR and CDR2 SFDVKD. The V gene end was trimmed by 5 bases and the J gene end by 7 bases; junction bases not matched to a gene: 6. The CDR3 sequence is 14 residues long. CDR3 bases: TGTGCCACCAGTGGAGCGGGAGTAAGGAATGAGCAGTTCTTC. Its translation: CATSGAGVRNEQFF.

The CDR3 loop reads CASSSRDSYGYTF. The CDR3, as DNA: TGCGCCAGCAGCTCCCGGGACAGCTATGGCTACACCTTC. This chain uses TRBV5-1 with TRBJ1-2, with 7 bases lining up with TRBD1. CDR1 is SGHRS and CDR2 is YFSETQ in the germline V gene. The CDR3 runs 13 residues. With V trimmed by 3 bases and J by 4 bases, 3 bases remained unmatched.

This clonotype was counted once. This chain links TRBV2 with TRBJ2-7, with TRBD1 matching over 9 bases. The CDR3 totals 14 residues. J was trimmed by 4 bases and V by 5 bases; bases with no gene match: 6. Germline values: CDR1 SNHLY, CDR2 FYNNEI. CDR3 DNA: TGTGCCAGCAGTCCGGGACAGGGCCAATACGAGCAGTACTTC. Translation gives CASSPGQGQYEQYF.

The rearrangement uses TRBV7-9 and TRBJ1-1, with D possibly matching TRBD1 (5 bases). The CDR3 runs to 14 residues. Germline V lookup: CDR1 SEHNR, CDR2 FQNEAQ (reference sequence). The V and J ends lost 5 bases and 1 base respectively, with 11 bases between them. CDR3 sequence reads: CASSRYGGNTEAFF. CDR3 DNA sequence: TGTGCCAGCAGCCGTTACGGGGGGAACACTGAAGCTTTCTTT.